In this sample, the clone carrying this TCR beta chain turned up a few times. Using immunoSEQ multiplex PCR, the repertoire was profiled, and TCRdb retains in-frame clones only, with some absent. The table lists under 50,000 clones, 92% of them singletons. The data belong to a study of OX40 agonist ivuxolimab in advanced cancers. About the research overall: Melanoma, hepatocellular carcinoma, head and neck or renal cell cancer occurred in dose-escalation patients.

The CDR3 is made up of 14 amino acids. Trimming stripped 2 bases from V and 0 bases from J, with 5 bases between. Germline CDR1 reads PRHDT; CDR2 reads FYEKMQ (reference sequence). The material was CD4+ or CD8+ T cells sorted from blood, obtained in a trial of the OX40 agonist ivuxolimab. The chain combines TRBV13 with TRBJ1-3; D unresolved. This receptor was taken from an adult with an advanced solid tumor such as melanoma, head and neck, liver or kidney cancer. The CDR3 nucleotides are TGTGCCAGCAGCTTAACGGGCTCTGGAAACACCATATATTTT. Translation gives CASSLTGSGNTIYF. The full variable domain, its missing parts supplied by reference TRBV13 and TRBJ1-3, is AAGVIQSPRHLIKEKRETATLKCYPIPRHDTVYWYQQGPGQDPQFLISFYEKMQSDKGSIPDRFSAQQFSDYHSELNMSSLELGDSALYFCASSLTGSGNTIYFGEGSWLTVV.